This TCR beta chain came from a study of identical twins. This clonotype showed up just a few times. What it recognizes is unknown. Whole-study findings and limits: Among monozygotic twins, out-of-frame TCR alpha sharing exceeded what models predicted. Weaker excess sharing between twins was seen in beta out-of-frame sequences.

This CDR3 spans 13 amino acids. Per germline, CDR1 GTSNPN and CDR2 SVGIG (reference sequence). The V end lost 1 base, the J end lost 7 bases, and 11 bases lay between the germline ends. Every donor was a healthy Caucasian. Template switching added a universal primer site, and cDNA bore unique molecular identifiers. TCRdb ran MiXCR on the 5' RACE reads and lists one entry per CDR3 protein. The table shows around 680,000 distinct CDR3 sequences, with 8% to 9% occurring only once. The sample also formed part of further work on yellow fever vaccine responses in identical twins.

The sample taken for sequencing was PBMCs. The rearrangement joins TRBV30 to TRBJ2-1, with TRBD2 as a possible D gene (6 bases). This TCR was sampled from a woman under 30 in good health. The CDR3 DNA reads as TGTGCCTGGAGTGCTGGGACTCCTAATGAGCAGTTCTTC. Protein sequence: CAWSAGTPNEQFF.